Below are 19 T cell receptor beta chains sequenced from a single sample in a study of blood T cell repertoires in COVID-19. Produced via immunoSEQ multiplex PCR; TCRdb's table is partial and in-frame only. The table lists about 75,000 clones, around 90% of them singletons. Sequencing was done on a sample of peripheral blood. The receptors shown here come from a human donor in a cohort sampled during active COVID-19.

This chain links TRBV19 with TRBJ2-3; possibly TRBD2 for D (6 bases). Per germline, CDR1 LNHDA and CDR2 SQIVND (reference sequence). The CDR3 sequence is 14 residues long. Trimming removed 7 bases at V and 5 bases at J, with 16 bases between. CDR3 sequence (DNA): TGTGCCAGTAATGGCCAGTCTAGCGTAGATACGCAGTATTTT. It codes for CASNGQSSVDTQYF.

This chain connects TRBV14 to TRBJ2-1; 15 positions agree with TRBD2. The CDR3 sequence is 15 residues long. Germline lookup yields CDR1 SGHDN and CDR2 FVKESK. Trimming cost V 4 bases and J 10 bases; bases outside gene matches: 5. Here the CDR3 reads CASSPGLAGGVEQFF. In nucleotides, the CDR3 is TGTGCCAGCAGCCCGGGACTAGCGGGGGGAGTCGAGCAGTTCTTC.

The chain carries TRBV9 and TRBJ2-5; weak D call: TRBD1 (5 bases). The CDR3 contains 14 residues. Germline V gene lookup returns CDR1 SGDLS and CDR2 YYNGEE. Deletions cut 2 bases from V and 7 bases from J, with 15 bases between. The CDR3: CASSVLGVSGTQYF. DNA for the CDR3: TGTGCCAGCAGCGTTCTAGGGGTTAGTGGGACCCAGTACTTC.

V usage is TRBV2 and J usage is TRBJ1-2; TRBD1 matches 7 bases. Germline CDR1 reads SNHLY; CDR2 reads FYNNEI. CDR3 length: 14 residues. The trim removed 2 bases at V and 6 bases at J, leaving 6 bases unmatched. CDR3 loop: CASSEPTGQDGYTF. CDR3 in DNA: TGTGCCAGCAGTGAACCGACAGGGCAAGATGGCTACACCTTC. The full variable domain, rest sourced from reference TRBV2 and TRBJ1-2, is EPEVTQTPSHQVTQMGQEVILRCVPISNHLYFYWYRQILGQKVEFLVSFYNNEISEKSEIFDDQFSVERPDGSNFTLKIRSTKLEDSAMYFCASSEPTGQDGYTFGSGTRLTVV.

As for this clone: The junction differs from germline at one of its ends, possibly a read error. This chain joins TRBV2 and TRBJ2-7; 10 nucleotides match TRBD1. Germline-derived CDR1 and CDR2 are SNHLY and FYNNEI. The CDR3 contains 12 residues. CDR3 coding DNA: TGTGCCAGCGGGACAGGGGCCTATGAGCAGTACTTC. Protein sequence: CASGTGAYEQYF. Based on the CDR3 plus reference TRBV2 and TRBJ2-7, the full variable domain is EPEVTQTPSHQVTQMGQEVILRCVPISNHLYFYWYRQILGQKVEFLVSFYNNEISEKSEIFDDQFSVERPDGSNFTLKIRSTKLEDSAMYFCASGTGAYEQYFGPGTRLTVT.

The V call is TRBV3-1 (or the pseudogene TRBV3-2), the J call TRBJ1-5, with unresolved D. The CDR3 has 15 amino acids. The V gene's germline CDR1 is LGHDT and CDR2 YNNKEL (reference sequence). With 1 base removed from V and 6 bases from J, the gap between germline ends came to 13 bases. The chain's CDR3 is CASSQGSGRSQPQHF. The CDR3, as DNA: TGTGCCAGCAGCCAAGGATCGGGGAGATCTCAGCCCCAGCATTTT.

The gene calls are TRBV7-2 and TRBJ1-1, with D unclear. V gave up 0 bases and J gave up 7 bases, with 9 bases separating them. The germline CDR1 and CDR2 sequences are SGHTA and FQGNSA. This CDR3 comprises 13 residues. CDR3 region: CASSLARRGEAFF. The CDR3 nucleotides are TGTGCCAGCAGCTTAGCCAGGCGGGGTGAAGCTTTCTTT.

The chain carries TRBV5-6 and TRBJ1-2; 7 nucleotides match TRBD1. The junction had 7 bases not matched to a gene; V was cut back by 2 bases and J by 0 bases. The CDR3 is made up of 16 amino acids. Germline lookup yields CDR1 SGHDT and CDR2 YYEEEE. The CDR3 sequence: CASSLGTDGPNYGYTF. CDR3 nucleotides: TGTGCCAGCAGCTTAGGGACAGACGGTCCTAACTATGGCTACACCTTC.

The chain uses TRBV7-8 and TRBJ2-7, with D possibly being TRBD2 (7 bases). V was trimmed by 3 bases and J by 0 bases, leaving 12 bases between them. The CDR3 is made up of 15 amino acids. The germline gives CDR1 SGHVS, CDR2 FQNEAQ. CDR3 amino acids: CASSLGASGSYEQYF. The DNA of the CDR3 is TGTGCCAGCAGCTTGGGGGCTAGCGGCTCCTACGAGCAGTACTTC.

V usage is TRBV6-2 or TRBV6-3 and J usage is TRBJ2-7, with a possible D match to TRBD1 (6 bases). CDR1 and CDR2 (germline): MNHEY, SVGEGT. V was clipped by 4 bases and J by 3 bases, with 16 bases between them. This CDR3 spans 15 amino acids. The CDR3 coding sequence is TGTGCCAGCAGTTCGACCCGGACAGCGTACTACGAGCAGTACTTC. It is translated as CASSSTRTAYYEQYF.

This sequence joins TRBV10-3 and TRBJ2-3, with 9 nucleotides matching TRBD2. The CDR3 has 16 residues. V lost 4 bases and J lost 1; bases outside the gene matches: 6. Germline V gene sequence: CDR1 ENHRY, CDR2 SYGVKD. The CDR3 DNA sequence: TGTGCCATCAGTGGGTTAGCGGGGGCCGGCACAGATACGCAGTATTTT. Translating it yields CAISGLAGAGTDTQYF.

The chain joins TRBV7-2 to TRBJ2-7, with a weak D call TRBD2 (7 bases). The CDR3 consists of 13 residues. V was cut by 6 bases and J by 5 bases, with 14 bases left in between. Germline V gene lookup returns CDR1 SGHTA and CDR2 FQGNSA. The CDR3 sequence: CASSLQGRDEQYF. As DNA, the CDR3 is TGTGCCAGCAGTCTCCAGGGGAGGGACGAGCAGTACTTC.

The CDR3: CASSDGQGTNYGYTF. DNA of the CDR3: TGTGCCAGCAGCGACGGACAGGGTACTAACTATGGCTACACCTTC. The gene calls are TRBV9 and TRBJ1-2; 8 nucleotides match TRBD1. Germline loops: CDR1 SGDLS, CDR2 YYNGEE. This CDR3 is 15 amino acids long. J lost 0 bases, V lost 3 bases, and 4 bases had no gene match. Combining the CDR3 with reference TRBV9 and TRBJ1-2 gives the whole variable domain DSGVTQTPKHLITATGQRVTLRCSPRSGDLSVYWYQQSLDQGLQFLIQYYNGEERAKGNILERFSAQQFPDLHSELNLSSLELGDSALYFCASSDGQGTNYGYTFGSGTRLTVV.

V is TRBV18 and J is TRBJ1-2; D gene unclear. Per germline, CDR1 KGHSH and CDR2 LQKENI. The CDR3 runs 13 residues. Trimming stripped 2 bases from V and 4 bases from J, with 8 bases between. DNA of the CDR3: TGTGCCAGCTCACCAGATGAGTCCTATGGCTACACCTTC. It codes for CASSPDESYGYTF.

For the CDR3, the DNA is TGTGCCAGCAGTGCGGAGGGGAGGGGTGAGCAGTTCTTC. It encodes CASSAEGRGEQFF. V and J are TRBV6-4 and TRBJ2-1; TRBD2 aligns across 7 bases. CDR3 length: 13 residues. The germline V gene has CDR1 MRHNA and CDR2 SNTAGT. After removal of 4 bases from V and 9 bases from J, the junction contained 6 bases not matched to a gene.

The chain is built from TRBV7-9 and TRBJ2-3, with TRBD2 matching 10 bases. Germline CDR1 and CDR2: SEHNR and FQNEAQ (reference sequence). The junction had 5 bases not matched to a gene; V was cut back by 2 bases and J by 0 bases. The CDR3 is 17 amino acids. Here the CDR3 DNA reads TGTGCCAGCAGCTTACATAGCGGGGGGATAAGCACAGATACGCAGTATTTT. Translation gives CASSLHSGGISTDTQYF. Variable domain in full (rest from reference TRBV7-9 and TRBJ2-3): DTGVSQNPRHKITKRGQNVTFRCDPISEHNRLYWYRQTLGQGPEFLTYFQNEAQLEKSRLLSDRFSAERPKGSFSTLEIQRTEQGDSAMYLCASSLHSGGISTDTQYFGPGTRLTVL.

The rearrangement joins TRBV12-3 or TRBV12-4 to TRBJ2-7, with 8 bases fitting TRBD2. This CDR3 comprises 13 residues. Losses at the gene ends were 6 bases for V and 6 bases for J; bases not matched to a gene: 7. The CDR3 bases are TGTGCCAGCAGCCGGGAGGGCCGGGGCGAGCAGTACTTC. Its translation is CASSREGRGEQYF.

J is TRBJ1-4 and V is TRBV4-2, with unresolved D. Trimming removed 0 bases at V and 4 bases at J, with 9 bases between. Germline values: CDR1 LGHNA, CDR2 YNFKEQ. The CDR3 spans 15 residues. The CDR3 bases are TGTGCCAGCAGCCAAGATGGTATCTATAATGAAAAACTGTTTTTT. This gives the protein CASSQDGIYNEKLFF.

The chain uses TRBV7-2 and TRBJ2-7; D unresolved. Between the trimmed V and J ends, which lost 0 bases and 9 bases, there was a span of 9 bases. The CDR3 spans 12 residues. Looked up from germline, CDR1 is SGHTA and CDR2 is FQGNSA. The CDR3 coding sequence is TGTGCCAGCAGCTTAGCGTTTCCGAGGCAGTACTTC. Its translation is CASSLAFPRQYF. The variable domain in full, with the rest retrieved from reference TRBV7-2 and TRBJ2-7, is GAGVSQSPSNKVTEKGKDVELRCDPISGHTALYWYRQSLGQGLEFLIYFQGNSAPDKSGLPSDRFSAERTGGSVSTLTIQRTQQEDSAVYLCASSLAFPRQYFGPGTRLTVT.